The sequence of this T cell receptor beta chain was determined in a study of beta chain features in type 1 diabetes. Findings of the study overall: A potential influence of HLA type upon TCRB rearrangement remained unresolved herein. A moderate, significant TCRB CDR3 shortening appeared in type 1 diabetes across four CD4+ subsets.

A note on this clone: Its specificity is unknown.

The germline CDR1 and CDR2 sequences are SGHTA and FQGNSA. J lost 7 bases, V lost 4 bases, and 11 bases had no gene match. This CDR3 contains 15 residues. The investigators reverse transcribed all of the isolated RNA, so they sequenced expressed TCRB transcripts. Sequenced by immunoSEQ multiplex PCR; TCRdb stores in-frame clones only, minus some. The sample has approximately 600,000 clones, 9.5% to 15% seen once. The genes are TRBV7-2 and TRBJ2-5; TRBD2 matches at 8 bases. The TCR comes from a young man with type 1 diabetes. Input material: naive CD4+ T cells from blood. This CDR3 reads CASSSPVGGVATQYF. The CDR3 nucleotides are TGTGCCAGCAGCTCCCCCGTCGGGGGGGTAGCGACCCAGTACTTC.